The T cell receptor beta chain described here comes from a study of naive and memory T cell subsets. The beta constant-region primer was an equimolar mix of two oligonucleotides covering TRBC1 and TRBC2. TCRdb re-derived calls from the UMI-ligation and nested PCR reads in MiXCR, one entry per CDR3 protein. The table shows 37,000 or so distinct CDR3 sequences, with less than 15% occurring only once. Per the germline V gene, CDR1 is SNHLY and CDR2 is FYNNEI. CDR3 length: 13 residues. Trimming cost V 4 bases and J 5 bases, with 11 bases left between them. Four subsets defined by CD45RA and CD27 were sorted after CD3, CD4, CD8 and live/dead staining.

The TCR sequence derives from a human donor in good health. Material: effector memory CD4+ T cells from blood. Subset denoted: effector memory, CD45RA- CD27-. The V and J genes are TRBV2 and TRBJ1-1; unclear D gene. As DNA, the CDR3 is TGTGCCAGCAGTGGCACCACGGGAACTGAAGCTTTCTTT. Amino acid sequence: CASSGTTGTEAFF.